These T cell receptor beta chains were read from a single sample in a study of cytomegalovirus exposure and HLA in healthy donors. Data came from immunoSEQ multiplex PCR; TCRdb stores just in-frame clones and leaves some out. This repertoire includes about 120,000 clones. Sequenced sample: PBMCs. The receptors come from a woman aged 40 to 50 in good health and CMV-seropositive. The CDR3 runs from the conserved cysteine through the conserved F or W. The order of the fields is J gene, D gene, V gene, CDR3 DNA, CDR3 protein. D genes are given only for firm matches.

TRBJ2-6 | . | TRBV6-5 | TGTGCCAGCACCGTACTCTCTGGGGCCAACGTCCTGACTTTC | CASTVLSGANVLTF
TRBJ2-7 | TRBD2 | TRBV13 | TGTGCCAGCAGGGGGTTCGGCGCTAGCGGTTCCTACGAGCAGTACTTC | CASRGFGASGSYEQYF
TRBJ2-1 | . | TRBV19 | TGTGCCAGTAGTACAGAGGACTGGGCCAATGAGCAGTTCTTC | CASSTEDWANEQFF
TRBJ1-2 | . | TRBV10-3 | TGTGCCATCAGGCGGGACGGGAGCTATGGCTACACCTTC | CAIRRDGSYGYTF
TRBJ1-2 | . | TRBV5-6 | TGTGCCAGCAGCTCCCCAGGGGTGTCTGGCTATGGCTACACCTTC | CASSSPGVSGYGYTF
TRBJ2-2 | . | TRBV18 | TGTGCCAGCTCGCCTTCCCTTAGCGGAGCGAACACCGGGGAGCTGTTTTTT | CASSPSLSGANTGELFF
TRBJ2-5 | . | TRBV7-3 | TGTGCCAGCAGCTTAACGTTAGACAGACAAGAGACCCAGTACTTC | CASSLTLDRQETQYF
TRBJ2-7 | TRBD2 | TRBV7-2 | TGTGCCAGCAGCCCAGCGACTAGCGGGAGGTCCAGGTACGAGCAGTACTTC | CASSPATSGRSRYEQYF
TRBJ1-3 | TRBD1 | TRBV19 | TGTGCCAGTTTCAGGGGGCTTGGAAACACCATATATTTT | CASFRGLGNTIYF
TRBJ1-1 | . | TRBV30 | TGTGCCGTCGGGGGGGACGCTTTCTTT | CAVGGDAFF
TRBJ1-5 | TRBD1 | TRBV19 | TGTGCCAGTAGTATAGTTGGGACAGTTAATCAGCCCCAGCATTTT | CASSIVGTVNQPQHF
TRBJ2-1 | . | TRBV29-1 | TGCAGCGTTGAAGTACTCGATGATAATGAGCAGTTCTTC | CSVEVLDDNEQFF
TRBJ1-4 | . | TRBV5-6 | TGTGCCAGCAGCTCGGAGGAAGAAAAACTGTTTTTT | CASSSEEEKLFF
TRBJ2-2 | . | TRBV29-1 | TGCAGCGTCGGGACACCGGGCCTGGGGGAGCTGTTTTTT | CSVGTPGLGELFF
TRBJ1-2 | . | TRBV28 | TGTGCCAGCAGCGATATTACAGCTGTCTATGGCTACACCTTC | CASSDITAVYGYTF
TRBJ2-5 | TRBD2 | TRBV7-7 | TGTGCTAGCAGTCCTGCGGGGGTTCAAGAGACCCAGTACTTC | CASSPAGVQETQYF
TRBJ1-2 | . | TRBV7-2 | TGTGCCAGCAGCCCGGAGGGCAGGGTCCCTAACTATGGCTACACCTTC | CASSPEGRVPNYGYTF
TRBJ2-7 | TRBD2 | TRBV6-1 | TGTGCCAGCAGCCCAAATCCGGCTAGCGGAGAGCAGTACTTC | CASSPNPASGEQYF
TRBJ2-2 | . | TRBV27 | TGTGCCAGCAGTCTAGGACAGAACACCGGGGAGCTGTTTTTT | CASSLGQNTGELFF
TRBJ1-4 | . | TRBV21-1 | TGTGCCAGCAGCACGGACAGGGATGAAAAACTGTTTTTT | CASSTDRDEKLFF
TRBJ2-3 | TRBD1 | TRBV18 | TGTGCCAGCTCACTGACGGGACAGGGAACAGATACGCAGTATTTT | CASSLTGQGTDTQYF
TRBJ2-7 | TRBD2 | TRBV29-1 | TGCAGCGTCGGCACCGGGACTAGCGGAGTCTACGAGCAGTACTTC | CSVGTGTSGVYEQYF